These 19 T cell receptor beta chains originate from one sample sequenced in a study of blood T cell repertoires in COVID-19. Profiling relied on immunoSEQ multiplex PCR, and the TCRdb table lists in-frame clones only, not all of them. The table records fewer than 200,000 clones, around 79% of them present only once. Sequenced sample: PBMCs or T cells enriched from blood (not recorded which). Receptors were obtained from a woman in her seventies in a cohort exposed to, infected with or recovered from COVID-19 (not recorded which).

The chain combines TRBV10-3 with TRBJ1-3; maybe TRBD1 (6 bases). This CDR3 comprises 18 residues. Germline lookup yields CDR1 ENHRY and CDR2 SYGVKD. The V end was cut by 4 bases, the J end by 0 bases, with 19 bases between. The CDR3 coding sequence is TGTGCCATCAGTGGCCCCCCAGCGACAGGCCCCTCTGGAAACACCATATATTTT. This sequence encodes CAISGPPATGPSGNTIYF.

This clone occurred a few times. The chain combines TRBV29-1 with TRBJ2-1; 8 nucleotides align to TRBD2. Germline-derived CDR1 and CDR2 are SQVTM and ANQGSEA. Trimming cost V 4 bases and J 3 bases; bases outside gene matches: 8. The CDR3 has 15 amino acids. The CDR3 here is CSVGGLAPDYNEQFF. CDR3 sequence (DNA): TGCAGCGTTGGTGGACTAGCACCCGACTACAATGAGCAGTTCTTC.

The chain has TRBV7-6 and TRBJ2-3; 8 bases agree with TRBD2. With V trimmed by 2 bases and J by 2 bases, 6 bases remained unmatched. CDR1 is SGHVS, CDR2 FNYEAQ, per germline. The CDR3 is 16 residues long. CDR3 DNA: TGTGCCAGCAGCTTAAGAGCGGGAGCGGTCACAGATACGCAGTATTTT. Protein product: CASSLRAGAVTDTQYF.

This chain joins TRBV3-1 (or the pseudogene TRBV3-2) and TRBJ2-1, with 7 positions matching TRBD2. CDR1 is LGHDT, CDR2 YNNKEL, per germline (reference sequence). This CDR3 comprises 14 residues. Unmatched junction bases numbered 9, after V lost 7 bases and J lost 6 bases. The CDR3 nucleotides read TGTGCCAGCACTCGGGGGGACTCCCTCAATGAGCAGTTCTTC. This encodes CASTRGDSLNEQFF.

V usage is TRBV7-8 and J usage is TRBJ2-7; D is unresolved. The CDR3 consists of 15 residues. The V and J ends lost 4 bases and 0 bases respectively, with 13 bases between them. Per the germline V gene, CDR1 is SGHVS and CDR2 is FQNEAQ. The CDR3 loop reads CASSWIVGSSYEQYF. DNA of the CDR3: TGTGCCAGCAGCTGGATTGTCGGGTCCTCCTACGAGCAGTACTTC.

The chain carries TRBV11-3 and TRBJ2-1; 10 bases agree with TRBD2. Per the germline V gene, CDR1 is SGHNT and CDR2 is YENEEA. The CDR3 length is 16 residues. Germline trimming cut 5 bases from V and 4 bases from J; bases unmatched to any gene: 8. The CDR3 sequence: CASSLSGLADYNEQFF. The DNA of the CDR3 is TGTGCCAGCAGCCTTAGTGGACTAGCGGATTACAATGAGCAGTTCTTC.

This clone was counted a single time. The sample holds other DNA sequences that translate to the same CDR3. The chain links TRBV3-1 (or the pseudogene TRBV3-2) to TRBJ2-3, with D uncertain. V dropped 4 bases and J dropped 0 bases, with 2 bases sitting between them. Germline V gene data show CDR1 as LGHDT and CDR2 as YNNKEL (reference sequence). The CDR3 runs to 12 residues. CDR3 loop: CASSPSTDTQYF. The CDR3 coding sequence is TGTGCCAGCAGCCCGAGCACAGATACGCAGTATTTT.

The chain recombines TRBV5-1 with TRBJ1-1; D may be TRBD1 (6 bases). The germline gives CDR1 SGHRS, CDR2 YFSETQ. V lost 2 bases and J lost 4, with 15 bases in between. This CDR3 comprises 15 residues. CDR3 loop: CASSLNGGAGTEAFF. In DNA, the CDR3 is TGCGCCAGCAGCTTAAATGGGGGGGCTGGCACTGAAGCTTTCTTT.

The chain carries TRBV11-3 and TRBJ2-5, with D possibly TRBD2 on 6 matching bases. Trimming stripped 3 bases from V and 1 base from J, with 12 bases between. The CDR3 loop spans 15 amino acids. From germline, CDR1 is SGHNT and CDR2 YENEEA. The CDR3 protein is CASSFLGGFQETQYF. CDR3 DNA sequence: TGTGCCAGCAGCTTTCTTGGGGGGTTCCAAGAGACCCAGTACTTC. Full variable domain (remainder filled in from reference TRBV11-3 and TRBJ2-5): EAGVVQSPRYKIIEKKQPVAFWCNPISGHNTLYWYLQNLGQGPELLIRYENEEAVDDSQLPKDRFSAERLKGVDSTLKIQPAELGDSAVYLCASSFLGGFQETQYFGPGTRLLVL.

The J gene is TRBJ2-1, the V gene TRBV19, with 8 bases identical to TRBD1. The CDR3 is 15 residues long. V was clipped by 6 bases and J by 4 bases; unmatched bases: 8. CDR1 and CDR2 (germline): LNHDA, SQIVND (reference sequence). The CDR3 region is CASRVARTGYNEQFF. CDR3 DNA sequence: TGTGCCAGTAGGGTAGCAAGGACAGGGTACAATGAGCAGTTCTTC.

V gene TRBV7-8 combines with J gene TRBJ2-1; 13 bases map to TRBD2. The CDR3 has 19 residues. CDR1 and CDR2 (germline): SGHVS, FQNEAQ. Unmatched junction bases numbered 7, after V lost 0 bases and J lost 2 bases. The CDR3 DNA reads TGTGCCAGCAGCTTAGCAACCCAGGGACTAGCGGGAACCTACAATGAGCAGTTCTTC. The encoded protein is CASSLATQGLAGTYNEQFF. The full variable domain, with the rest looked up from reference TRBV7-8 and TRBJ2-1, is GAGVSQSPRYKVAKRGQDVALRCDPISGHVSLFWYQQALGQGPEFLTYFQNEAQLDKSGLPSDRFFAERPEGSVSTLKIQRTQQEDSAVYLCASSLATQGLAGTYNEQFFGPGTRLTVL.

The chain joins TRBV28 to TRBJ2-3, with TRBD1 matching 9 bases. The germline V gene has CDR1 MDHEN and CDR2 SYDVKM. The ends lost 5 bases at V and 2 bases at J; junction bases unmatched: 23. This CDR3 comprises 21 residues. CDR3 loop: CASSQTWTGDLRRAPTDTQYF. The CDR3 DNA reads as TGTGCCAGCAGTCAAACGTGGACAGGGGATCTAAGGAGGGCCCCCACAGATACGCAGTATTTT.

This chain uses TRBV4-1 with TRBJ1-5; D gene uncertain. The V end was cut by 0 bases, the J end by 11 bases, with 11 bases between. This CDR3 spans 13 amino acids. Germline V CDR1 and CDR2: MGHRA, YSYEKL. The CDR3, as DNA: TGCGCCAGCAGCCAAGATAGGCGGGCAGCCCAGCATTTT. Translated, it gives CASSQDRRAAQHF.

J is TRBJ1-5 and V is TRBV12-3 or TRBV12-4; D possibly corresponds to TRBD1 (5 bases). The CDR3 loop spans 13 amino acids. Trimming removed 3 bases at V and 7 bases at J, with 10 bases between. The CDR3 sequence is CASSLDGGQPQHF. For the CDR3, the DNA is TGTGCCAGCAGTTTGGACGGGGGACAGCCCCAGCATTTT.

This chain uses TRBV6-5 with TRBJ2-7; maybe TRBD1 (6 bases). Trimming took 6 bases from V and 4 from J, leaving 19 bases between them. The CDR3 loop spans 15 amino acids. Germline V gene sequence: CDR1 MNHEY, CDR2 SVGAGI. In nucleotides, the CDR3 is TGTGCCAGCAGGAGGGGGAGCGGAAACCTATACGAGCAGTACTTC. Translated: CASRRGSGNLYEQYF.

The rearrangement joins TRBV6-1 to TRBJ2-5; 11 nucleotides align to TRBD2. With 6 bases clipped from V and 5 bases from J, the junction kept 11 bases outside the gene matches. CDR3 length: 16 residues. CDR1 is MNHNS, CDR2 SASEGT, per germline. The CDR3 DNA reads as TGTGCCAGCAGCGAACTGACTAGCGGGGTTAGGGAGACCCAGTACTTC. Translated, it gives CASSELTSGVRETQYF.

This clone was observed a few times. The chain has TRBV7-6 and TRBJ2-7; tentative D call: TRBD2 (6 bases). V lost 5 bases and J lost 4, with 9 bases in between. Germline V CDR1 and CDR2: SGHVS, FNYEAQ. The length of the CDR3 is 12 residues. The CDR3 DNA reads as TGTGCCAGCAGCCTAAGCGGGTACGAGCAGTACTTC. The encoded protein is CASSLSGYEQYF. The whole variable domain, filled in from reference TRBV7-6 and TRBJ2-7, reads GAGVSQSPRYKVTKRGQDVALRCDPISGHVSLYWYRQALGQGPEFLTYFNYEAQQDKSGLPNDRFSAERPEGSISTLTIQRTEQRDSAMYRCASSLSGYEQYFGPGTRLTVT.

This chain connects TRBV7-3 to TRBJ2-3, with TRBD2 as a possible D gene (6 bases). Germline CDR1 and CDR2: SGHTA and FQGTGA. V lost 4 bases to trimming and J lost 2 bases, with 16 bases between them. This CDR3 is 16 amino acids long. The CDR3 bases are TGTGCCAGCAGCTCCGGGGACTCTCGTCTCACAGATACGCAGTATTTT. It encodes CASSSGDSRLTDTQYF.

The chain uses TRBV7-2 and TRBJ2-5; D might be TRBD1 (6 bases). Germline-derived CDR1 and CDR2 are SGHTA and FQGNSA. V shed 5 bases and J shed 5 bases, with 12 bases lying between them. The CDR3 contains 13 residues. As DNA, the CDR3 is TGTGCCAGCAGCCGACAGGAGCGGGAGACCCAGTACTTC. Its protein is CASSRQERETQYF.